Presented here are 18 T cell receptor beta chains from one specimen sequenced in a study of blood T cell repertoires in COVID-19 (dated by TCRdb to about 2020). The library relied on the immunoSEQ multiplex PCR assay. TCRdb carries this immuneACCESS record with in-frame sequences only. Its versions omit some clonotypes, under half of them owing to an unresolved V gene in the studies checked, with the rest unexplained. This sample holds 250,000 to 300,000 clones; approximately 91% were observed only once. Under 0.95% of the sample lies in the top ten. The sample was peripheral blood. The receptors here all came from a woman aged 30 to 39 with acute or convalescent COVID-19.

The chain has TRBV10-3 and TRBJ1-1, with D possibly matching TRBD1 (6 bases). Germline CDR1 ENHRY, CDR2 SYGVKD. This CDR3 has 14 residues. V dropped 7 bases and J dropped 1 base, with 13 bases sitting between them. The CDR3 bases are TGTGCCATCAAGACCGGGACACGGAACACTGAAGCTTTCTTT. Translated, it gives CAIKTGTRNTEAFF.

The CDR3 here is CASSLVREGRKDTQYF. In DNA form, the CDR3 reads TGTGCCAGCAGCTTAGTGCGGGAGGGCCGGAAAGATACGCAGTATTTT. The V call is TRBV7-9, the J call TRBJ2-3; 9 bases line up with TRBD2. The germline CDR1 and CDR2 sequences are SEHNR and FQNEAQ (reference sequence). V gave up 1 base and J gave up 5 bases; unmatched junction bases: 7. CDR3 length equals 16 residues.

The chain combines TRBV6-1 with TRBJ2-1; D is possibly TRBD2 (6 bases). Trimming removed 2 bases at V and 3 bases at J, with 14 bases between. The germline gives CDR1 MNHNS, CDR2 SASEGT. The CDR3 covers 16 residues. The CDR3 sequence is CASSEFEGGYYNEQFF. DNA for the CDR3: TGTGCCAGCAGTGAATTTGAGGGAGGATACTACAATGAGCAGTTCTTC.

The chain couples TRBV6-5 to TRBJ2-5; D perhaps matches TRBD2 (6 bases). Trimming shortened V by 8 bases and J by 1 base, and 11 bases separated the two germline ends. The CDR3 contains 13 residues. From germline, CDR1 is MNHEY and CDR2 SVGAGI. As DNA, the CDR3 is TGTGCCAGCGGGCGCGGGACCCAAGAGACCCAGTACTTC. As protein: CASGRGTQETQYF.

The rearrangement uses TRBV6-4 and TRBJ2-1, with 9 bases matching TRBD2. The CDR3 length is 15 residues. Losses at the gene ends were 1 base for V and 8 bases for J; bases not matched to a gene: 6. CDR1 and CDR2 from the germline V gene are MRHNA and SNTAGT. This chain's CDR3 is CASSDWAGGPYEQFF. In DNA form, the CDR3 reads TGTGCCAGCAGTGACTGGGCGGGAGGGCCGTATGAGCAGTTCTTC.

In DNA, the CDR3 is TGTGCCAGCCCCCCGGAGAATGAGCAGTTCTTC. It is translated as CASPPENEQFF. The chain uses TRBV6-4 and TRBJ2-1; D is ambiguous. Germline CDR1 reads MRHNA; CDR2 reads SNTAGT. V dropped 8 bases and J dropped 7 bases, with 9 bases sitting between them. The CDR3 covers 11 residues.

V gene TRBV6-5 combines with J gene TRBJ2-1; 9 bases line up with TRBD2. This CDR3 has 15 residues. Germline values: CDR1 MNHEY, CDR2 SVGAGI. V gave up 6 bases and J gave up 6 bases; unmatched junction bases: 9. Here the CDR3 reads CASRKAGGFLNEQFF. The CDR3 DNA reads TGTGCCAGCAGGAAAGCGGGAGGATTCCTCAATGAGCAGTTCTTC.

The rearrangement links TRBV7-9 to TRBJ2-1; TRBD2 agrees at 12 bases. Trimming removed 1 base from V and 15 bases from J; junction bases left unmatched: 1. CDR1 and CDR2 (germline): SEHNR, FQNEAQ (reference sequence). This CDR3 has 12 amino acids. CDR3 residues: CASSLGLAGVFF. As DNA, the CDR3 is TGTGCCAGCAGCTTAGGACTAGCGGGAGTGTTCTTC.

This chain uses TRBV2 with TRBJ1-1; D possibly corresponds to TRBD1 (6 bases). The CDR3 is 13 amino acids. Germline assignment: CDR1 SNHLY and CDR2 FYNNEI. V lost 1 base to trimming and J lost 12 bases, with 15 bases between them. CDR3 nucleotide sequence: TGTGCCAGCAGTGAAGGGGTCCAGGGGACGTCTTTCTTT. The encoded protein is CASSEGVQGTSFF. Based on the CDR3 plus reference TRBV2 and TRBJ1-1, the full variable domain is EPEVTQTPSHQVTQMGQEVILRCVPISNHLYFYWYRQILGQKVEFLVSFYNNEISEKSEIFDDQFSVERPDGSNFTLKIRSTKLEDSAMYFCASSEGVQGTSFFGQGTRLTVV.

The chain joins TRBV27 to TRBJ2-3; TRBD2 aligns across 7 bases. This CDR3 is 14 amino acids long. V trimming: 4 bases; J trimming: 6 bases; junction bases outside the gene matches: 7. Looked up from germline, CDR1 is MNHEY and CDR2 is SMNVEV (reference sequence). The CDR3 DNA follows: TGTGCCAGCAGTTACGGGGGAGGGCGCGATACGCAGTATTTT. Its protein product is CASSYGGGRDTQYF.

The chain joins TRBV5-1 to TRBJ2-1; possible D gene TRBD1, 6 bases. V was shortened by 9 bases and J by 2 bases, with 18 bases between the two germline ends. Germline CDR1 and CDR2: SGHRS and YFSETQ. CDR3 length: 15 residues. For the CDR3, the DNA is TGCGCCACCCGAAATGGGACACAGACCTACAATGAGCAGTTCTTC. It encodes CATRNGTQTYNEQFF.

The sample holds one count of this clone. V is TRBV5-6 and J is TRBJ1-1, with TRBD1 matching 8 bases. Germline assignment: CDR1 SGHDT and CDR2 YYEEEE. The V gene end was trimmed by 4 bases and the J gene end by 5 bases; junction bases not matched to a gene: 7. The CDR3 has 14 amino acids. Here the CDR3 reads CASSQLQGVTEAFF. CDR3 sequence (DNA): TGTGCCAGCAGCCAACTACAGGGGGTGACTGAAGCTTTCTTT. Looking up the rest from reference TRBV5-6 and TRBJ1-1 gives the full variable domain: DAGVTQSPTHLIKTRGQQVTLRCSPKSGHDTVSWYQQALGQGPQFIFQYYEEEERQRGNFPDRFSGHQFPNYSSELNVNALLLGDSALYLCASSQLQGVTEAFFGQGTRLTVV.

This chain connects TRBV19 to TRBJ2-1; 10 bases match TRBD1. The CDR3 runs 17 residues. Losses at the gene ends were 4 bases for V and 2 bases for J; bases not matched to a gene: 8. Looked up from germline, CDR1 is LNHDA and CDR2 is SQIVND (reference sequence). CDR3 sequence: CASSTSGTGAAYNEQFF. CDR3 nucleotides: TGTGCCAGTAGTACCTCCGGGACAGGGGCTGCCTACAATGAGCAGTTCTTC.

The V gene is TRBV7-2, the J gene TRBJ2-3; 10 bases fit TRBD2. Germline-derived CDR1 and CDR2 are SGHTA and FQGNSA. The CDR3 contains 16 residues. V lost 1 base, J lost 3 bases, and 4 bases stayed unmatched. The DNA of the CDR3 is TGTGCCAGCAGCTTAGGCGGTAGCGGGAGGACAGATACGCAGTATTTT. Its protein is CASSLGGSGRTDTQYF. Full variable domain (remainder filled in from reference TRBV7-2 and TRBJ2-3): GAGVSQSPSNKVTEKGKDVELRCDPISGHTALYWYRQSLGQGLEFLIYFQGNSAPDKSGLPSDRFSAERTGGSVSTLTIQRTQQEDSAVYLCASSLGGSGRTDTQYFGPGTRLTVL.

J is TRBJ1-5 and V is TRBV24-1; 10 bases fit TRBD1. The J segment lost 3 bases and the V segment lost 4 bases, leaving 5 bases of the junction unmatched. The CDR3 spans 16 residues. Per germline, CDR1 KGHDR and CDR2 SFDVKD. The CDR3 region has the DNA TGTGCCACCAGTGACAGGGACAGGGGAAACAATCAGCCCCAGCATTTT. Its protein is CATSDRDRGNNQPQHF.

The V gene is TRBV5-5, the J gene TRBJ2-2; 9 nucleotides match TRBD1. The CDR3 consists of 15 residues. Germline V gene lookup returns CDR1 SGHKS and CDR2 YYEKEE (reference sequence). The V segment lost 5 bases and the J segment 6 bases; nucleotides outside the gene matches: 8. CDR3 loop: CASRGTGSVAGELFF. For the CDR3, the DNA is TGTGCCAGCAGGGGGACAGGGTCTGTTGCCGGGGAGCTGTTTTTT.

This chain uses TRBV19 with TRBJ2-1; a possible D gene is TRBD1 (6 bases). The V gene's germline CDR1 is LNHDA and CDR2 SQIVND (reference sequence). Between the trimmed V and J ends, which lost 4 bases and 0 bases, there was a span of 10 bases. The CDR3 loop spans 15 amino acids. CDR3 protein: CASSNRDLSYNEQFF. For the CDR3, the DNA is TGTGCCAGTAGTAACAGGGACCTCTCCTACAATGAGCAGTTCTTC.

J is TRBJ1-3 and V is TRBV10-3; 10 nucleotides line up with TRBD1. CDR3 length: 16 residues. The V segment lost 8 bases and the J segment 0 bases; nucleotides outside the gene matches: 7. Germline V gene lookup returns CDR1 ENHRY and CDR2 SYGVKD. CDR3 sequence reads: CAIALTGGNSGNTIYF. DNA for the CDR3: TGTGCCATCGCCCTGACAGGGGGCAACTCTGGAAACACCATATATTTT.